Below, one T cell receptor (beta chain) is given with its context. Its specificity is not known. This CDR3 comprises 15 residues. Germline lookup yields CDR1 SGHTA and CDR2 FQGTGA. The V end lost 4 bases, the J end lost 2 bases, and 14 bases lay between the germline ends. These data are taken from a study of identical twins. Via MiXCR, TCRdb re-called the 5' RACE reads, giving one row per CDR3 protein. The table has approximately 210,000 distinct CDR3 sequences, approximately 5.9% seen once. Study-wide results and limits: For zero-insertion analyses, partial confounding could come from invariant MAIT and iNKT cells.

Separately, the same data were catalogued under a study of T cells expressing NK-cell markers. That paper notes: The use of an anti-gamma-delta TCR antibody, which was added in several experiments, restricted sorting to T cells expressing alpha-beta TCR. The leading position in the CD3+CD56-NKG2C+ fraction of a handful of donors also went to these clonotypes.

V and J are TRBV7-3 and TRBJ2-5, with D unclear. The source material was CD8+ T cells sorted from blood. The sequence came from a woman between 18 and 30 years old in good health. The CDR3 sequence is CASSSGFGQQETQYF. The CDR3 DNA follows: TGTGCCAGCAGCTCAGGATTCGGCCAGCAAGAGACCCAGTACTTC.